Listed here are 8 T cell receptor beta chains from one sample, sequenced in a study of beta chain features in type 1 diabetes. The sequenced template was cDNA made from the entire isolated RNA. TCRdb keeps only in-frame clones here, not all; method: immunoSEQ multiplex PCR. This table has fewer than 350,000 clones, less than 20% appearing once. Sequenced material: naive CD4+ T cells from blood. Source of these receptors: a woman younger than 35 in good health.

This chain connects TRBV11-1 to TRBJ2-7; weak D call: TRBD1 (5 bases). The CDR3 is 13 residues long. V lost 5 bases and J 1 base, leaving 9 bases between the germline ends. CDR1 SGHAT and CDR2 FQDESV come from the germline V gene (reference sequence). CDR3 sequence reads: CASSPTESYEQYF. CDR3 nucleotide sequence: TGTGCCAGCAGCCCGACAGAGTCCTACGAGCAGTACTTC.

The CDR3 region is CSVGTDSYEQYF. CDR3 nucleotide sequence: TGCAGCGTGGGGACAGACTCCTACGAGCAGTACTTC. The rearrangement joins TRBV29-1 to TRBJ2-7; TRBD1 matches 7 bases. CDR3 size: 12 residues. Trimming cost V 6 bases and J 0 bases; bases outside gene matches: 2. Germline V gene lookup returns CDR1 SQVTM and CDR2 ANQGSEA.

V usage is TRBV4-1 and J usage is TRBJ2-7; TRBD2 might be the D (5 bases). The germline CDR1 and CDR2 sequences are MGHRA and YSYEKL. The CDR3 runs 15 residues. The ends were cut back, 6 bases at V and 4 bases at J, with 19 bases in the middle. The CDR3 DNA follows: TGCGCCAGCAGACGCTCGGGGAGCGACTTATACGAGCAGTACTTC. Translating gives CASRRSGSDLYEQYF.

V and J are TRBV30 and TRBJ2-2, with D possibly being TRBD1 (5 bases). Germline values: CDR1 GTSNPN, CDR2 SVGIG (reference sequence). V was trimmed by 3 bases and J by 6 bases, leaving 14 bases between them. This CDR3 contains 14 residues. The CDR3, as DNA: TGTGCCTGGAGCAAGGGGCTGGTGCCCGGGGAGCTGTTTTTT. This gives the protein CAWSKGLVPGELFF.

CDR3 sequence: CASSEELGTGINGYTF. CDR3 nucleotides: TGTGCCAGCAGTGAAGAGCTAGGAACAGGGATAAATGGCTACACCTTC. The gene calls are TRBV2 and TRBJ1-2, with D tentatively TRBD1 (6 bases). This CDR3 is 16 amino acids long. Germline CDR1 is SNHLY and CDR2 is FYNNEI. The V end lost 1 base, the J end lost 6 bases, and 18 bases lay between the germline ends.

This chain connects TRBV2 to TRBJ2-1, with a possible D match to TRBD2 (5 bases). This CDR3 contains 14 residues. Germline-derived CDR1 and CDR2 are SNHLY and FYNNEI. Trimming cost V 1 base and J 12 bases, with 16 bases left between them. Written as DNA, the CDR3 is TGTGCCAGCAGTGAAGTTAGGACCGGAGGTGGGCAGTTCTTC. As protein: CASSEVRTGGGQFF.

This clone has more than one count but fewer than ten. The chain has TRBV5-4 and TRBJ2-1, with 8 bases matching TRBD2. V was pared by 1 base and J by 8 bases, with 8 bases of the junction left unmatched. This CDR3 is built from 15 residues. The germline V gene encodes CDR1 SGHNT and CDR2 YYREEE (reference sequence). CDR3 sequence: CASSLREGRRDEQFF. The CDR3 DNA follows: TGTGCCAGCAGCTTGCGGGAGGGACGCCGGGATGAGCAGTTCTTC.

J is TRBJ2-2 and V is TRBV7-2; 8 nucleotides match TRBD2. Germline assignment: CDR1 SGHTA and CDR2 FQGNSA. CDR3 length: 16 residues. V was pared by 6 bases and J by 5 bases, with 11 bases of the junction left unmatched. The CDR3 reads CASRTAAGGRTGELFF. DNA of the CDR3: TGTGCCAGCAGAACCGCGGCGGGGGGCAGGACCGGGGAGCTGTTTTTT.